This T cell receptor beta chain was captured in a study of CD8+ T cells in alopecia areata. The CDR3 covers 13 residues. Per germline, CDR1 MDHEN and CDR2 SYDVKM. The V and J ends lost 6 bases and 8 bases respectively, with 16 bases between them. cDNA prepared by RNA extraction and subsequent reverse transcription served as the template for sequencing. TCRdb keeps only in-frame clones here, not all; method: immunoSEQ multiplex PCR. Among more than 100,000 clones, roughly half were seen once, and the ten largest hold more than 8%. The authors sorted CD4+ and CD8+ T cells from PBMCs. The TCR sequence derives from a human donor in good health. Input material: CD4+ T cells sorted from blood. This rearrangement joins TRBV28 to TRBJ2-5; perhaps TRBD2 as D (6 bases). The CDR3 loop reads CASRLRGADTQYF. In DNA form, the CDR3 reads TGTGCCAGCAGGCTACGCGGGGCCGATACCCAGTACTTC.